This paragraph reports one TCR beta chain. Its antigen is as yet unknown. From germline, CDR1 is LNHNV and CDR2 YYDKDF (reference sequence). CDR3 length: 17 amino acids. V lost 5 bases and J lost 4; bases outside the gene matches: 13. Primers for the PCR totalled 60 Vbeta and 13 Jbeta. Original handling: The count from a later analysis was about 80 million unique TCR beta chains, around 11 million of them shared. Profiled with immunoSEQ multiplex PCR; TCRdb holds only in-frame clones, not every one. V, J and clone size were drawn from that table, and D and trimming were deduced from the DNA. The table lists roughly 45,000 clones. This sample stems from a study of cytomegalovirus exposure and HLA in healthy donors. Overall study results and limits: Of the V segments, some could not be distinguished, including TRBV6-2 and TRBV6-3, and were excluded. TCR association rates varied by HLA locus in a later analysis, with DRB1 highest and HLA-C lowest.

Sequencing was performed on PBMCs. The sequence came from a woman in her 30s in good health and CMV-seronegative. The gene calls are TRBV15 and TRBJ1-1; 10 nucleotides match TRBD1. CDR3 sequence reads: CATSWDRGFPGGTEAFF. CDR3 sequence (DNA): TGTGCCACCAGCTGGGACAGGGGATTCCCAGGAGGCACTGAAGCTTTCTTT.